This record concerns one T cell receptor beta chain sequence. Its cognate antigen is unknown. The RNA input was about 0.5 to 1 ug, and it was reverse transcribed with random hexamers. An immunoSEQ multiplex PCR generated amplified TCR beta CDR3 products spanning 54 Vbeta and 13 Jbeta. Each CDR3 protein is one row after TCRdb ran MiXCR on the immunoSEQ multiplex PCR reads. The repertoire holds about 120,000 distinct CDR3 sequences, with around 94% as singletons. TEMRA cells were enriched by FACS, while CD8+ and CD4+ T cells were obtained through a negative isolation that was performed magnetically. The CDR3 length is 14 residues. The ends were cut back, 5 bases at V and 1 base at J, with 10 bases in the middle. These data come from a study of CD8 T cells in Susac syndrome. Study results and limitations: The study admitted that it had a relatively small number of individuals in its TCR sequencing and HLA analysis. Detection of Susac-specific public clones gave over 15 in total CD8+ repertoires and about five in CD8+ TEMRA repertoires.

This clonotype was obtained from a human donor with Susac syndrome. The sequencing sample was made of CD8+ T cells from PBMCs. The chain links TRBV12-3 or TRBV12-4 to TRBJ2-3, with D unclear. The CDR3 protein is CASSPTAGTDTQYF. The CDR3 DNA is TGTGCCAGCAGTCCGACTGCCGGCACAGATACGCAGTATTTT.